Shown below are 22 T cell receptor beta chains from a single sample sequenced in a study of control samples from healthy donors and cancer patients. Produced via immunoSEQ multiplex PCR; TCRdb's table is partial and in-frame only. The data show approximately 170,000 clones, about 90% seen once. The sequencing sample was made of blood. These receptors originate from a woman between 45 and 60 years old in good health.

The chain recombines TRBV5-1 with TRBJ2-7; a possible D gene is TRBD1 (6 bases). The CDR3 is made up of 12 amino acids. CDR1 and CDR2 (germline): SGHRS, YFSETQ. The germline V and J ends were trimmed by 4 bases and 3 bases, with 8 bases remaining between them. The CDR3 nucleotides read TGCGCCAGCAGCCGGACAGTCTACGAGCAGTACTTC. As protein: CASSRTVYEQYF.

The chain carries TRBV4-3 and TRBJ2-7; 7 bases fit TRBD2. The germline V gene encodes CDR1 LGHNA and CDR2 YSLEER. The CDR3 is 15 residues long. V lost 0 bases and J lost 10; bases outside the gene matches: 12. The CDR3 is CASSQDSSGTASQYF. The CDR3 DNA sequence: TGCGCCAGCAGCCAAGATTCGAGCGGGACGGCCTCTCAGTACTTC.

Only one count was recorded for this clone. V usage is TRBV7-9 and J usage is TRBJ1-2; D is ambiguous. V lost 2 bases and J lost 5, with 6 bases in between. Germline values: CDR1 SEHNR, CDR2 FQNEAQ (reference sequence). There are 12 residues in the CDR3. The chain's CDR3 is CASSLRSYGYTF. The CDR3 bases are TGTGCCAGCAGCTTAAGGTCGTATGGCTACACCTTC.

The gene calls are TRBV10-3 and TRBJ1-1; D perhaps matches TRBD1 (6 bases). Trimming took off 5 bases at V and 2 bases at J, with 18 bases between the two ends. The CDR3 extends over 16 amino acids. Germline V lookup: CDR1 ENHRY, CDR2 SYGVKD. The CDR3 reads CAISRGTGYPNTEAFF. In DNA, the CDR3 is TGTGCCATCAGTAGGGGTACAGGGTATCCAAACACTGAAGCTTTCTTT.

The V call is TRBV5-4, the J call TRBJ2-2; D perhaps matches TRBD1 (6 bases). Trimming took 3 bases from V and 2 from J, leaving 14 bases between them. Germline V gene lookup returns CDR1 SGHNT and CDR2 YYREEE (reference sequence). The CDR3 consists of 16 residues. CDR3 amino acids: CASSWGHLENTGELFF. CDR3 DNA sequence: TGTGCCAGCAGCTGGGGACATCTCGAAAACACCGGGGAGCTGTTTTTT. Together with reference TRBV5-4 and TRBJ2-2, the CDR3 gives the full variable domain: ETGVTQSPTHLIKTRGQQVTLRCSSQSGHNTVSWYQQALGQGPQFIFQYYREEENGRGNFPPRFSGLQFPNYSSELNVNALELDDSALYLCASSWGHLENTGELFFGEGSRLTVL.

The CDR3 coding sequence is TGTGCCAGCAGTTACTCGAGGGTTGGCGGGGAAAAACTGTTTTTT. Its translation: CASSYSRVGGEKLFF. The chain uses TRBV6-6 and TRBJ1-4; D gene uncertain. This CDR3 region has 15 residues. CDR1 is MNHNY and CDR2 is SVGAGI in the germline V gene (reference sequence). V gave up 0 bases and J gave up 8 bases, with 13 bases separating them.

The chain couples TRBV19 to TRBJ2-2, with TRBD2 matching over 9 bases. CDR1 is LNHDA and CDR2 is SQIVND in the germline V gene (reference sequence). Losses at the gene ends were 6 bases for V and 6 bases for J; bases not matched to a gene: 5. The CDR3 sequence is 14 residues long. The CDR3 DNA reads as TGTGCCAGTAGATTAGCGGGAGCCTCCGGGGAGCTGTTTTTT. Translated: CASRLAGASGELFF.

This clone was seen once. The CDR3 reads CASSIVSSNQPQHF. CDR3 nucleotide sequence: TGTGCCAGTAGTATAGTGAGTAGCAATCAGCCCCAGCATTTT. V and J are TRBV19 and TRBJ1-5; D uncertain. Deletions cut 1 base from V and 0 bases from J, with 4 bases between. Germline V gives CDR1 LNHDA, CDR2 SQIVND (reference sequence). The CDR3 contains 14 residues.

The CDR3 region is CASSYSIGSGGYTF. The DNA of the CDR3 is TGTGCCAGCAGTTATTCAATAGGAAGTGGAGGCTACACCTTC. This chain joins TRBV6-5 and TRBJ1-2; D is ambiguous. With 3 bases removed from V and 8 bases from J, the gap between germline ends came to 16 bases. The germline gives CDR1 MNHEY, CDR2 SVGAGI. CDR3 length equals 14 residues.

V is TRBV3-1 (or the pseudogene TRBV3-2) and J is TRBJ1-3; D uncertain. The CDR3 sequence is 13 residues long. CDR1 LGHDT and CDR2 YNNKEL come from the germline V gene (reference sequence). Trimming cost V 4 bases and J 7 bases, with 11 bases left between them. For the CDR3, the DNA is TGTGCCAGCAGCCCCCACCCGAGGAACACCATATATTTT. It is translated as CASSPHPRNTIYF.

V gene TRBV5-6 combines with J gene TRBJ2-6; D gene uncertain. V lost 4 bases and J 4 bases, leaving 12 bases between the germline ends. Germline V lookup: CDR1 SGHDT, CDR2 YYEEEE. The CDR3 contains 15 residues. The CDR3 DNA is TGTGCCAGCAGCAACGACCTGCACGGGGCCAACGTCCTGACTTTC. This codes for CASSNDLHGANVLTF.

The chain combines TRBV9 with TRBJ2-5; D possibly uses TRBD1 or TRBD2 (5 bases each). CDR1 is SGDLS and CDR2 is YYNGEE in the germline V gene. V dropped 4 bases and J dropped 4 bases, with 14 bases sitting between them. This CDR3 comprises 14 residues. This CDR3 reads CASSPRDLGETQYF. The CDR3 nucleotides read TGTGCCAGCAGCCCCCGGGACCTAGGAGAGACCCAGTACTTC.

This rearrangement joins TRBV21-1 to TRBJ1-2. TRBV21-1 is shown as a pseudogene. The CDR3 covers 12 residues. The CDR3 here is CASSKRGYGYTF. CDR3 bases: TGTGCCAGCAGCAAACGGGGCTATGGCTACACCTTC.

The V gene is TRBV4-3, the J gene TRBJ1-2; D not resolved. The germline V gene has CDR1 LGHNA and CDR2 YSLEER. V was clipped by 1 base and J by 8 bases, with 11 bases between them. This CDR3 region has 13 residues. The CDR3 DNA reads as TGCGCCAGCAGCCAAGTTCCCGGAAAAGGCTACACCTTC. Its protein product is CASSQVPGKGYTF.

V usage is TRBV5-1 and J usage is TRBJ2-7; D gene ambiguous. CDR1 and CDR2 (germline): SGHRS, YFSETQ. Trimming removed 2 bases from V and 2 bases from J, with 11 bases in between. The CDR3 is made up of 14 amino acids. The DNA for the CDR3 is TGCGCCAGCAGCTTAGGACCTGGAGCCTACGAGCAGTACTTC. Protein sequence: CASSLGPGAYEQYF.

CDR3 coding DNA: TGTGCCAGCTCCCCGGGGCCCTCCTACAATGAGCAGTTCTTC. Protein product: CASSPGPSYNEQFF. This chain uses TRBV7-2 with TRBJ2-1; possibly TRBD1 or TRBD2 for D (5 bases each). Germline V CDR1 and CDR2: SGHTA, FQGNSA. There are 14 residues in the CDR3. The V end lost 8 bases, the J end lost 0 bases, and 11 bases lay between the germline ends.

The chain combines TRBV28 with TRBJ1-2; D possibly corresponds to TRBD1 (6 bases). The CDR3 has 15 residues. Looked up from germline, CDR1 is MDHEN and CDR2 is SYDVKM. Trimming cost V 4 bases and J 4 bases, with 16 bases left between them. CDR3 loop: CASSSPGRGGYGYTF. CDR3 DNA sequence: TGTGCCAGCAGTTCCCCAGGGAGGGGGGGCTATGGCTACACCTTC.

This chain links TRBV7-9 with TRBJ1-1; D uncertain. This CDR3 region has 12 residues. Germline-derived CDR1 and CDR2 are SEHNR and FQNEAQ (reference sequence). Between the trimmed V and J ends, which lost 0 bases and 4 bases, there was a span of 3 bases. CDR3 sequence: CASSLASTEAFF. CDR3 DNA: TGTGCCAGCAGCTTAGCATCCACTGAAGCTTTCTTT.

The J gene is TRBJ1-2, the V gene TRBV7-2; the match to TRBD1 covers 9 bases. The germline V gene encodes CDR1 SGHTA and CDR2 FQGNSA. V gave up 5 bases and J gave up 4 bases; unmatched junction bases: 5. The CDR3 spans 14 residues. The CDR3 DNA reads TGTGCCAGCAGCAAGGACAGGGGAGCCTATGGCTACACCTTC. This translates into CASSKDRGAYGYTF.

V and J are TRBV7-6 and TRBJ1-2; D is unclear. The CDR3 is 13 amino acids. The germline V gene has CDR1 SGHVS and CDR2 FNYEAQ. V lost 5 bases and J lost 8, with 15 bases in between. For the CDR3, the DNA is TGTGCCAGCAGCCCAACGGACCGGAGAGGCTACACCTTC. It is translated as CASSPTDRRGYTF. Based on the CDR3 plus reference TRBV7-6 and TRBJ1-2, the full variable domain is GAGVSQSPRYKVTKRGQDVALRCDPISGHVSLYWYRQALGQGPEFLTYFNYEAQQDKSGLPNDRFSAERPEGSISTLTIQRTEQRDSAMYRCASSPTDRRGYTFGSGTRLTVV.

This clone was seen only once. The chain recombines TRBV14 with TRBJ2-2, with D perhaps TRBD2 (6 bases). The CDR3 length is 13 residues. Germline-derived CDR1 and CDR2 are SGHDN and FVKESK. V gave up 5 bases and J gave up 5 bases, with 9 bases separating them. The CDR3 sequence: CASSRGTTGELFF. For the CDR3, the DNA is TGTGCCAGCAGCAGAGGGACTACCGGGGAGCTGTTTTTT. The whole variable domain, remainder taken from reference TRBV14 and TRBJ2-2, is EAGVTQFPSHSVIEKGQTVTLRCDPISGHDNLYWYRRVMGKEIKFLLHFVKESKQDESGMPNNRFLAERTGGTYSTLKVQPAELEDSGVYFCASSRGTTGELFFGEGSRLTVL.

In this sample, this clone turned up once. The chain is built from TRBV2 and TRBJ2-7; possibly TRBD1 for D (6 bases). Germline lookup yields CDR1 SNHLY and CDR2 FYNNEI. The CDR3 contains 15 residues. Trimming stripped 3 bases from V and 0 bases from J, with 12 bases between. Here the CDR3 DNA reads TGTGCCAGCAGTGACAGAGGGGGATACTCCTACGAGCAGTACTTC. Encoded protein: CASSDRGGYSYEQYF.